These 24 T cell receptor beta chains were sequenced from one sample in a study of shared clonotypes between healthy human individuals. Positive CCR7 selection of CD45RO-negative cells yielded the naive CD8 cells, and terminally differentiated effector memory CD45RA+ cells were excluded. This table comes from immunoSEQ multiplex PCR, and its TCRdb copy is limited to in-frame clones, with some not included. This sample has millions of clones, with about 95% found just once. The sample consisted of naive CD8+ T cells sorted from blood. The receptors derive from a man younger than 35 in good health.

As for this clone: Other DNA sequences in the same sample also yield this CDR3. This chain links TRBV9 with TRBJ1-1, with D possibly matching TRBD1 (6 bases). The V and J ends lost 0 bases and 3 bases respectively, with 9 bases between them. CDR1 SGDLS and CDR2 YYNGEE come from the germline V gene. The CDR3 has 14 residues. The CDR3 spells CASSVGAGDTEAFF. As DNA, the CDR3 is TGTGCCAGCAGCGTAGGGGCAGGGGACACTGAAGCTTTCTTT.

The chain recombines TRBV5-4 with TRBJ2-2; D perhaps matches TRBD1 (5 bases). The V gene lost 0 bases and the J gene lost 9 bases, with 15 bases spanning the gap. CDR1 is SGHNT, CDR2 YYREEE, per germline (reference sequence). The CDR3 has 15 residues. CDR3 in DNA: TGTGCCAGCAGCTTGGAAGGGGCCCCCCCCAGGGAGCTGTTTTTT. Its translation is CASSLEGAPPRELFF.

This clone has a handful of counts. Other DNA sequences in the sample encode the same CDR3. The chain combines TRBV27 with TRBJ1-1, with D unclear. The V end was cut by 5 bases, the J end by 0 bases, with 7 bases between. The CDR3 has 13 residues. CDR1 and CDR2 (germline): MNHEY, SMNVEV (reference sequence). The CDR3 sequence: CASSTTLNTEAFF. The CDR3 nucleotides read TGTGCCAGCAGTACGACCTTGAACACTGAAGCTTTCTTT.

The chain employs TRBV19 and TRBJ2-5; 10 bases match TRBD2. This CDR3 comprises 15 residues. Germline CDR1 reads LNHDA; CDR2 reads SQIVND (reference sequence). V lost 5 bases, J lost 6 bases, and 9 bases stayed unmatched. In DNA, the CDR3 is TGTGCCAGTAGTCCAGCGGGGGGGCTTCAGAAGACCCAGTACTTC. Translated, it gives CASSPAGGLQKTQYF. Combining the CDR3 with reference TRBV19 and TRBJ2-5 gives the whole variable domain DGGITQSPKYLFRKEGQNVTLSCEQNLNHDAMYWYRQDPGQGLRLIYYSQIVNDFQKGDIAEGYSVSREKKESFPLTVTSAQKNPTAFYLCASSPAGGLQKTQYFGPGTRLLVL.

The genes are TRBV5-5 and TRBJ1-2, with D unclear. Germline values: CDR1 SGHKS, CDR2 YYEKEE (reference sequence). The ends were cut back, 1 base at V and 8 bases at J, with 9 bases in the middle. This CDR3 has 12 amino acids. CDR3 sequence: CASSLWVGGYTF. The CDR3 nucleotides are TGTGCCAGCAGCTTGTGGGTTGGCGGCTACACCTTC.

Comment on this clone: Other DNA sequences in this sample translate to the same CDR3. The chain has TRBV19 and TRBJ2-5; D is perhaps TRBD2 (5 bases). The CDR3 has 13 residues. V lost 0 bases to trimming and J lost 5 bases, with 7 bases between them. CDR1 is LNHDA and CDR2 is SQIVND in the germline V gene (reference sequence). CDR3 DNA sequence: TGTGCCAGTAGTATAGATGGGGAGGAGACCCAGTACTTC. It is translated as CASSIDGEETQYF.

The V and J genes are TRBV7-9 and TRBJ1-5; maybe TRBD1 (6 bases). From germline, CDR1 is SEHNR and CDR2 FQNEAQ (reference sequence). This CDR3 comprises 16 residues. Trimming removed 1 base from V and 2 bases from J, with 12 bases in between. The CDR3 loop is CASSLDSRGGNQPQHF. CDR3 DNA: TGTGCCAGCAGCTTAGATAGCAGGGGCGGCAATCAGCCCCAGCATTTT.

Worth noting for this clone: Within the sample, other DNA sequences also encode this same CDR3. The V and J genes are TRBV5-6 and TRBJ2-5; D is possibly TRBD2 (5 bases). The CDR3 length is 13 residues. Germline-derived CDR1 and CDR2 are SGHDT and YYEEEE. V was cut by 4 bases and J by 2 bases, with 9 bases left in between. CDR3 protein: CASSLRGQETQYF. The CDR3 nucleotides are TGTGCCAGCAGCCTCCGGGGTCAAGAGACCCAGTACTTC.

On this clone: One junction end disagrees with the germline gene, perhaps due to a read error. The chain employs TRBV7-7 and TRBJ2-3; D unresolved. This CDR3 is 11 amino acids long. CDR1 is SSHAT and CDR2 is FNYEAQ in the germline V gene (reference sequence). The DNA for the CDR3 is TGTGCTAGCAGTCATTTAGATACGCAGTATTTT. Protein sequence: CASSHLDTQYF.

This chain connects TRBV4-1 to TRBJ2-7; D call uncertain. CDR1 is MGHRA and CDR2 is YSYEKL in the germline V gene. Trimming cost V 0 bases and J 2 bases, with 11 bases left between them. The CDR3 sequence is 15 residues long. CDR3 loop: CASSQESLPTYEQYF. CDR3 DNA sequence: TGCGCCAGCAGCCAAGAGAGCCTACCCACCTACGAGCAGTACTTC.

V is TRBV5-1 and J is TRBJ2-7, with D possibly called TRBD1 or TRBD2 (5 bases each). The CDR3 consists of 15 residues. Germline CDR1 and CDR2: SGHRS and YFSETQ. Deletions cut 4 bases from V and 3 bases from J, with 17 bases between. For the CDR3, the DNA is TGCGCCAGCAGCCCGCAGTCCGGGACCAACTACGAGCAGTACTTC. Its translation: CASSPQSGTNYEQYF.

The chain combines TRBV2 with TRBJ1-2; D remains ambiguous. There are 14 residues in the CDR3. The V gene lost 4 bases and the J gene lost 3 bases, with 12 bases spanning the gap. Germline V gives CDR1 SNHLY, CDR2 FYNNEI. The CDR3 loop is CASSVDPDDYGYTF. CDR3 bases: TGTGCCAGCAGTGTAGATCCCGACGACTATGGCTACACCTTC. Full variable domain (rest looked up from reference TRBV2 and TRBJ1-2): EPEVTQTPSHQVTQMGQEVILRCVPISNHLYFYWYRQILGQKVEFLVSFYNNEISEKSEIFDDQFSVERPDGSNFTLKIRSTKLEDSAMYFCASSVDPDDYGYTFGSGTRLTVV.

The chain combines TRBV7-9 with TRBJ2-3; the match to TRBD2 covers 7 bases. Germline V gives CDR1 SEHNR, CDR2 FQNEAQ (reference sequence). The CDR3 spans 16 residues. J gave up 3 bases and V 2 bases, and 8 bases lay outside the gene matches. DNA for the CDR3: TGTGCCAGCAGCTTATATACGGGAGGAGGGACAGATACGCAGTATTTT. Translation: CASSLYTGGGTDTQYF.

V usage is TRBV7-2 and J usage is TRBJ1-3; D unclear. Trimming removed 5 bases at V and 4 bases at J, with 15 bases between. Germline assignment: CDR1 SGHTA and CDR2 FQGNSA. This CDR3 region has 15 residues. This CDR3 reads CASSQMVGFGNTIYF. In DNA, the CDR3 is TGTGCCAGCAGCCAGATGGTGGGCTTCGGAAACACCATATATTTT.

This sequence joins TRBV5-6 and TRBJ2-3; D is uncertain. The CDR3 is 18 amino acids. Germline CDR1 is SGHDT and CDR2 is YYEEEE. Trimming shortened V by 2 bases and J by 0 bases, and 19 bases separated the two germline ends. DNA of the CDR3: TGTGCCAGCAGCTTTTTAGCCCCGACAACCCAAAGCACAGATACGCAGTATTTT. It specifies CASSFLAPTTQSTDTQYF.

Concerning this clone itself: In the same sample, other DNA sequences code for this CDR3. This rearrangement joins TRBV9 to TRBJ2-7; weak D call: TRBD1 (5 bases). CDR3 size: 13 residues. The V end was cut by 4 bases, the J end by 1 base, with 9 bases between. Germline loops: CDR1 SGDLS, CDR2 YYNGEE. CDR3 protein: CASSSSGSYEQYF. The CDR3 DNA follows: TGTGCCAGCAGCAGTTCAGGGTCCTACGAGCAGTACTTC.

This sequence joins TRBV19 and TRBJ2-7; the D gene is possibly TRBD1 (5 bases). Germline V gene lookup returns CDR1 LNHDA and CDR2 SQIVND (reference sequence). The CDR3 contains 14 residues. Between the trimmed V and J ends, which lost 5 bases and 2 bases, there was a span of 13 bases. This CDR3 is CASSGLQGTYEQYF. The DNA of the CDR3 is TGTGCCAGTAGTGGCCTGCAGGGAACCTACGAGCAGTACTTC.

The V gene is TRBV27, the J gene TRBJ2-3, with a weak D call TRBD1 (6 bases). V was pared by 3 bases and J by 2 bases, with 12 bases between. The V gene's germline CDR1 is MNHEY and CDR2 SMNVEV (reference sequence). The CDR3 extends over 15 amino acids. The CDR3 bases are TGTGCCAGCAGTTTTGGAGCAGGGGACACAGATACGCAGTATTTT. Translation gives CASSFGAGDTDTQYF.

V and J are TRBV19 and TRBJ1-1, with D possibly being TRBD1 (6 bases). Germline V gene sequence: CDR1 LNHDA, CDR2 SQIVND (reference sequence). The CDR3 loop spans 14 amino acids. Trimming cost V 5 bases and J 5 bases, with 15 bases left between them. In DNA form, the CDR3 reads TGTGCCAGTAGTTACAGGGTGTCGGGTACTGAAGCTTTCTTT. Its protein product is CASSYRVSGTEAFF.

CDR3 sequence reads: CASSLVGRNEEQPQHF. The DNA of the CDR3 is TGTGCCAGCAGCTTAGTTGGACGGAACGAGGAACAGCCCCAGCATTTT. This chain joins TRBV7-9 and TRBJ1-5; D is unclear. V lost 1 base and J 7 bases, leaving 17 bases between the germline ends. The CDR3 sequence is 16 residues long. Per the germline V gene, CDR1 is SEHNR and CDR2 is FQNEAQ (reference sequence).

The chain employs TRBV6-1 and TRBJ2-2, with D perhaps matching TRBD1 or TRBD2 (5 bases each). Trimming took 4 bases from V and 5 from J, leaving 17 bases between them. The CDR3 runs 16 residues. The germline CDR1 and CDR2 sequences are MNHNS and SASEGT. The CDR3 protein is CASSAYYRGPTGELFF. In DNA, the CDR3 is TGTGCCAGCAGTGCCTATTACCGGGGCCCAACCGGGGAGCTGTTTTTT.

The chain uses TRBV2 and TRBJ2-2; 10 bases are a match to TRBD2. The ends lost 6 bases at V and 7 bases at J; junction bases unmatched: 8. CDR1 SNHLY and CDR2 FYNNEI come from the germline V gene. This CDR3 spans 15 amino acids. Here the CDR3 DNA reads TGTGCCAGCAGCAAGACTAGCGGGTCCCACGGGGAGCTGTTTTTT. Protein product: CASSKTSGSHGELFF. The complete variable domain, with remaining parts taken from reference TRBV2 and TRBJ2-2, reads EPEVTQTPSHQVTQMGQEVILRCVPISNHLYFYWYRQILGQKVEFLVSFYNNEISEKSEIFDDQFSVERPDGSNFTLKIRSTKLEDSAMYFCASSKTSGSHGELFFGEGSRLTVL.

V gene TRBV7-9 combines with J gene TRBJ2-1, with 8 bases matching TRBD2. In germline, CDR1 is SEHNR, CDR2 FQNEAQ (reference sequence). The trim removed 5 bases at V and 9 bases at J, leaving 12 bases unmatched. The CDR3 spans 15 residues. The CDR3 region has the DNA TGTGCCAGCAGCCCTACCTCGGGACTAGTTTTTGAGCAGTTCTTC. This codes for CASSPTSGLVFEQFF.

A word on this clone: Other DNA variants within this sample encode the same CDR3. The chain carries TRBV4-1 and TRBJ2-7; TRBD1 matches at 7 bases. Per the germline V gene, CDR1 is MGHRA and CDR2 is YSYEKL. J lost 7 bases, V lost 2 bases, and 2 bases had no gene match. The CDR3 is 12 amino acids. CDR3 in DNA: TGCGCCAGCAGCCAAACAGGGGTTGAGCAGTACTTC. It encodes CASSQTGVEQYF.